This T cell receptor beta chain originates from a study of T cell responses to AZD1222 COVID-19 vaccine. Germline V lookup: CDR1 DFQATT, CDR2 SNEGSKA (reference sequence). Trimming cost V 0 bases and J 6 bases, with 0 bases left between them. This CDR3 is built from 10 residues. Repertoires were generated with immunoSEQ multiplex PCR, while TCRdb's copy carries only in-frame clones and drops some. Among 120,000 to 150,000 clones, roughly 80% were seen once, and the ten largest hold 3.5% to 5%. As for this clone: The sample carries other DNA sequences with the same CDR3.

The rearrangement joins TRBV20-1 to TRBJ2-1; unclear D gene. Material: peripheral blood, obtained on day 0 of MenACWY control vaccination. The clonotype was recovered from an adult in good health. CDR3 bases: TGCAGTGCTAGAGACAATGAGCAGTTCTTC. Its protein is CSARDNEQFF.